This passage covers 20 T cell receptor beta chains from one sample sequenced in a study of siplizumab effects on memory and regulatory T cells. Clones were sequenced by immunoSEQ multiplex PCR, and TCRdb holds only the in-frame ones, with some missing. This sample carries about 80,000 clones, about 95% of them seen once, and the ten largest clones take roughly 18%. The sequencing sample was made of CD8+ T cells sorted from blood. The receptors stem from a human donor in good health.

The V gene is TRBV7-9, the J gene TRBJ1-1; unclear D gene. Germline CDR1 and CDR2: SEHNR and FQNEAQ (reference sequence). This CDR3 is built from 13 residues. V was cut by 4 bases and J by 1 base, with 7 bases left in between. CDR3 DNA sequence: TGTGCCAGCAGCTCCCCAGGGAACACTGAAGCTTTCTTT. Translation: CASSSPGNTEAFF. The variable domain in full, with the rest retrieved from reference TRBV7-9 and TRBJ1-1, is DTGVSQNPRHKITKRGQNVTFRCDPISEHNRLYWYRQTLGQGPEFLTYFQNEAQLEKSRLLSDRFSAERPKGSFSTLEIQRTEQGDSAMYLCASSSPGNTEAFFGQGTRLTVV.

The genes are TRBV10-2 and TRBJ2-2; D not resolved. The germline V and J ends were trimmed by 3 bases and 0 bases, with 8 bases remaining between them. CDR3 length: 15 amino acids. Germline V gene lookup returns CDR1 WSHSY and CDR2 SAAADI. This CDR3 is CASSENYPNTGELFF. The CDR3, as DNA: TGCGCCAGCAGTGAAAACTACCCGAACACCGGGGAGCTGTTTTTT.

The chain combines TRBV27 with TRBJ1-2; TRBD1 matches 7 bases. Losses at the gene ends were 5 bases for V and 6 bases for J; bases not matched to a gene: 9. Germline CDR1 is MNHEY and CDR2 is SMNVEV (reference sequence). CDR3 length equals 14 residues. The CDR3 DNA reads TGTGCCAGCAGTCACACCGGACAGGTGAATGGCTACACCTTC. It translates to CASSHTGQVNGYTF.

The chain combines TRBV6-1 with TRBJ2-7; D is unclear. Germline CDR1 and CDR2: MNHNS and SASEGT. The CDR3 extends over 15 amino acids. Trimming took 2 bases from V and 3 from J, leaving 14 bases between them. In DNA form, the CDR3 reads TGTGCCAGCAGTGAACCCGGGTCAAACTTCTACGAGCAGTACTTC. The encoded protein is CASSEPGSNFYEQYF.

This clone was seen just once. This chain connects TRBV16 to TRBJ2-2; D is uncertain. V was pared by 3 bases and J by 4 bases, with 12 bases between. This CDR3 has 15 amino acids. Germline V lookup: CDR1 KGHSY, CDR2 FQNENV. CDR3 sequence: CASSHGHGITGELFF. DNA of the CDR3: TGTGCCAGCAGCCACGGTCATGGAATCACCGGGGAGCTGTTTTTT.

The CDR3 is CASSYLPRVGYTF. Written as DNA, the CDR3 is TGTGCCAGCAGTTACTTGCCCAGGGTTGGCTACACCTTC. The chain carries TRBV6-5 and TRBJ1-2; maybe TRBD1 (5 bases). Germline V gives CDR1 MNHEY, CDR2 SVGAGI. Trimming left V 1 base short and J 7 bases short, with 10 bases between. CDR3 length equals 13 residues.

The chain is built from TRBV6-5 and TRBJ2-1; 8 nucleotides agree with TRBD2. Germline V CDR1 and CDR2: MNHEY, SVGAGI. J was trimmed by 3 bases and V by 6 bases; bases with no gene match: 7. The CDR3 contains 15 residues. The CDR3 region is CASRAKREFYNEQFF. The DNA of the CDR3 is TGTGCCAGCAGGGCCAAGCGGGAGTTCTACAATGAGCAGTTCTTC.

The CDR3 region has the DNA TGTGCCAGCAGGACGGACAGCTACACAGATACGCAGTATTTT. Translated: CASRTDSYTDTQYF. The chain uses TRBV11-2 and TRBJ2-3, with a tentative D call TRBD1 (6 bases). The V and J ends lost 6 bases and 2 bases respectively, with 12 bases between them. Germline V CDR1 and CDR2: SGHAT, FQNNGV. The CDR3 sequence is 14 residues long.

This clone has a single count. The chain recombines TRBV15 with TRBJ2-1; TRBD1 might be the D (5 bases). Trimming took 0 bases from V and 6 from J, leaving 9 bases between them. There are 14 residues in the CDR3. Germline CDR1 reads LNHNV; CDR2 reads YYDKDF (reference sequence). The CDR3 coding sequence is TGTGCCACCAGCAGAGATGGGGCGGCCAATGAGCAGTTCTTC. Residues: CATSRDGAANEQFF.

This clone was observed once. The J gene is TRBJ2-7, the V gene TRBV7-6; 11 positions match TRBD1. V lost 4 bases to trimming and J lost 2 bases; unmatched junction nucleotides: 1. The CDR3 contains 14 residues. The germline CDR1 and CDR2 sequences are SGHVS and FNYEAQ. This chain's CDR3 is CASSSGQGAYEQYF. CDR3 bases: TGTGCCAGCAGCTCGGGACAGGGGGCCTACGAGCAGTACTTC.

This chain joins TRBV15 and TRBJ2-3; 14 bases line up with TRBD2. Germline V gene lookup returns CDR1 LNHNV and CDR2 YYDKDF (reference sequence). This CDR3 has 17 residues. The junction had 6 bases not matched to a gene; V was cut back by 5 bases and J by 2 bases. The CDR3 sequence is CATSGLAGGRSTDTQYF. CDR3 in DNA: TGTGCCACCAGCGGACTAGCGGGAGGTCGGTCCACAGATACGCAGTATTTT.

This clone was detected once. The CDR3 DNA reads TGTGCCAGCTCACCACCCTCCGGGGTGGGATCCTACGAGCAGTACTTC. Amino acid sequence: CASSPPSGVGSYEQYF. The genes are TRBV18 and TRBJ2-7; tentatively, D is TRBD2 (5 bases). The CDR3 contains 16 residues. The germline V gene encodes CDR1 KGHSH and CDR2 LQKENI. V was pared by 0 bases and J by 1 base, with 13 bases between.

The CDR3, as DNA: TGTGCCAGCAGTCCGTATAGGGGGGACACTGAAGCTTTCTTT. Protein sequence: CASSPYRGDTEAFF. This chain joins TRBV27 and TRBJ1-1, with D perhaps TRBD1 (6 bases). The CDR3 length is 14 residues. CDR1 is MNHEY, CDR2 SMNVEV, per germline (reference sequence). Trimming took off 5 bases at V and 3 bases at J, with 13 bases between the two ends.

J is TRBJ2-1 and V is TRBV7-3; TRBD2 is a possible D gene (6 bases). CDR3 length equals 16 residues. Trimming stripped 5 bases from V and 0 bases from J, with 14 bases between. CDR1 is SGHTA, CDR2 FQGTGA, per germline. CDR3 protein: CASSPKAGLSYNEQFF. CDR3 nucleotide sequence: TGTGCCAGCAGCCCTAAAGCGGGCCTCTCCTACAATGAGCAGTTCTTC.

V and J are TRBV11-2 and TRBJ2-5; D is unclear. V was clipped by 1 base and J by 3 bases, with 18 bases between them. Germline loops: CDR1 SGHAT, CDR2 FQNNGV. This CDR3 has 17 amino acids. CDR3 in DNA: TGTGCCAGCAGCTTAGGTGGGCCTTCGGCCAGGAAAGAGACCCAGTACTTC. It yields the protein CASSLGGPSARKETQYF.

This chain connects TRBV11-2 to TRBJ2-7, with D possibly TRBD1 on 5 matching bases. Germline CDR1 and CDR2: SGHAT and FQNNGV. This CDR3 spans 14 amino acids. V lost 5 bases and J lost 1, with 12 bases in between. CDR3 DNA: TGTGCCAGCAGCCACGCCCAGGGATCCTACGAGCAGTACTTC. Translating it yields CASSHAQGSYEQYF.

This clone was picked up one time. V is TRBV6-5 and J is TRBJ1-5; D might be TRBD1 (6 bases). This CDR3 is built from 16 residues. Between the trimmed V and J ends, which lost 0 bases and 6 bases, there was a span of 15 bases. CDR1 and CDR2 from the germline V gene are MNHEY and SVGAGI. CDR3 residues: CASSYSAGELTQPQHF. The CDR3 DNA reads as TGTGCCAGCAGTTACTCCGCAGGGGAATTAACTCAGCCCCAGCATTTT.

This chain links TRBV9 with TRBJ2-7; D uncertain. Germline V gene lookup returns CDR1 SGDLS and CDR2 YYNGEE. This CDR3 spans 14 amino acids. Trimming cost V 0 bases and J 4 bases, with 11 bases left between them. Here the CDR3 DNA reads TGTGCCAGCAGCGTAGGGGCCATAACATACGAGCAGTACTTC. It specifies CASSVGAITYEQYF.

The chain couples TRBV5-1 to TRBJ2-7, with D possibly TRBD1 on 6 matching bases. The CDR3 length is 15 residues. The V end lost 0 bases, the J end lost 3 bases, and 13 bases lay between the germline ends. Germline values: CDR1 SGHRS, CDR2 YFSETQ. CDR3 region: CASSLALGQIYEQYF. CDR3 coding DNA: TGCGCCAGCAGCTTGGCCCTCGGACAGATCTACGAGCAGTACTTC.

The genes are TRBV4-2 and TRBJ1-1; 7 bases agree with TRBD1. This CDR3 has 15 amino acids. Trimming took 1 base from V and 3 from J; bases not matched to a gene: 5. Germline-derived CDR1 and CDR2 are LGHNA and YNFKEQ. The CDR3 reads CASSQGQGPDTEAFF. The CDR3 bases are TGTGCCAGCAGCCAAGGACAGGGCCCGGACACTGAAGCTTTCTTT.